What follows are 28 T cell receptor beta chains derived from one specimen sequenced in a study of CD8 T cells in Susac syndrome. Random-hexamer reverse transcription was applied to 0.5 to 1 ug RNA. From the immunoSEQ multiplex PCR reads, TCRdb called clonotypes with MiXCR, one entry per CDR3 protein. Of roughly 200,000 distinct CDR3 sequences listed, more than 85% were seen once; the top ten hold 0.082%. The sequencing sample was made of CD4+ T cells from PBMCs. Receptors were obtained from a human donor with multiple sclerosis.

V is TRBV30 and J is TRBJ1-5; D remains ambiguous. V shed 0 bases and J shed 0 bases, with 6 bases lying between them. CDR1 is GTSNPN and CDR2 is SVGIG in the germline V gene (reference sequence). The CDR3 runs 14 residues. The CDR3 DNA sequence: TGTGCCTGGAGTGTACCTAATAGCAATCAGCCCCAGCATTTT. Translating it yields CAWSVPNSNQPQHF. Using reference TRBV30 and TRBJ1-5 for the parts outside the CDR3, the full variable domain is SQTIHQWPATLVQPVGSPLSLECTVEGTSNPNLYWYRQAAGRGLQLLFYSVGIGQISSEVPQNLSASRPQDRQFILSSKKLLLSDSGFYLCAWSVPNSNQPQHFGDGTRLSIL.

The chain employs TRBV7-2 and TRBJ2-3; 9 nucleotides agree with TRBD1. The V and J ends lost 3 bases and 3 bases, in that order; junction bases with no gene match: 7. The length of the CDR3 is 16 residues. Per germline, CDR1 SGHTA and CDR2 FQGNSA. CDR3 nucleotide sequence: TGTGCCAGCAGCTTGCACGGGACAGGGAAAACAGATACGCAGTATTTT. Translated: CASSLHGTGKTDTQYF. Together with reference TRBV7-2 and TRBJ2-3, the CDR3 gives the full variable domain: GAGVSQSPSNKVTEKGKDVELRCDPISGHTALYWYRQSLGQGLEFLIYFQGNSAPDKSGLPSDRFSAERTGGSVSTLTIQRTQQEDSAVYLCASSLHGTGKTDTQYFGPGTRLTVL.

The V gene is TRBV7-9, the J gene TRBJ2-3; 10 bases align to TRBD2. The CDR3 spans 16 residues. V gave up 5 bases and J gave up 0 bases; unmatched junction bases: 5. The germline V gene has CDR1 SEHNR and CDR2 FQNEAQ (reference sequence). CDR3 DNA: TGTGCCAGCAGCCCTACACTAGCGGGGAGCACAGATACGCAGTATTTT. Its translation is CASSPTLAGSTDTQYF.

The chain combines TRBV29-1 with TRBJ2-1; TRBD2 agrees at 12 bases. Germline CDR1 and CDR2: SQVTM and ANQGSEA. The CDR3 totals 15 residues. After removal of 4 bases from V and 12 bases from J, the junction contained 13 bases not matched to a gene. The CDR3 nucleotides are TGCAGCGTTGGGTCCGAACTAGCGGGGGGATCCGGGCAGTTCTTC. This sequence encodes CSVGSELAGGSGQFF.

This chain joins TRBV15 and TRBJ1-1; D is perhaps TRBD1 (6 bases). Germline V gene lookup returns CDR1 LNHNV and CDR2 YYDKDF (reference sequence). The germline V and J ends were trimmed by 0 bases and 0 bases, with 11 bases remaining between them. This CDR3 has 16 residues. The CDR3: CATSREQGALNTEAFF. As DNA, the CDR3 is TGTGCCACCAGCAGAGAACAGGGAGCATTGAACACTGAAGCTTTCTTT.

The chain links TRBV5-6 to TRBJ1-5; tentative D call: TRBD1 (6 bases). The V and J ends lost 4 bases and 4 bases respectively, with 12 bases between them. CDR1 and CDR2 from the germline V gene are SGHDT and YYEEEE. This CDR3 region has 14 residues. The CDR3 region has the DNA TGTGCCAGCAGCCTAGGACAGACTAATCAGCCCCAGCATTTT. Residues: CASSLGQTNQPQHF.

The J gene is TRBJ1-2, the V gene TRBV25-1; no clear D gene. Germline V gives CDR1 MGHDK, CDR2 SYGVNS. Trimming stripped 7 bases from V and 2 bases from J, with 11 bases between. There are 13 residues in the CDR3. As DNA, the CDR3 is TGTGCCAGCACGTCAAGCCGGAACTATGGCTACACCTTC. It encodes CASTSSRNYGYTF.

This chain joins TRBV3-1 and TRBJ1-6; D not certain. CDR1 and CDR2 from the germline V gene are LGHDT and YNNKEL (reference sequence). Trimming took off 4 bases at V and 9 bases at J, with 13 bases between the two ends. The CDR3 loop spans 14 amino acids. CDR3 DNA sequence: TGTGCCAGCAGCCTCGGAGGTAGCGTTTCACCCCTCCACTTT. Its translation is CASSLGGSVSPLHF.

The CDR3 sequence is CASSQDWTFQETQYF. In DNA form, the CDR3 reads TGTGCCAGCAGCCAAGATTGGACCTTCCAAGAGACCCAGTACTTC. The chain employs TRBV3-1 and TRBJ2-5; D is unclear. Germline V gene lookup returns CDR1 LGHDT and CDR2 YNNKEL (reference sequence). This CDR3 is 15 amino acids long. Trimming took 0 bases from V and 1 from J, leaving 9 bases between them.

The chain recombines TRBV9 with TRBJ1-6; TRBD1 might be the D (5 bases). Deletions cut 4 bases from V and 8 bases from J, with 10 bases between. Germline CDR1 reads SGDLS; CDR2 reads YYNGEE. There are 13 residues in the CDR3. CDR3 DNA: TGTGCCAGCAGCCCTCAGACAGATTCACCCCTCCACTTT. This encodes CASSPQTDSPLHF.

The chain recombines TRBV6-1 with TRBJ1-5; D call uncertain. The CDR3 sequence is 12 residues long. The V gene lost 6 bases and the J gene lost 3 bases, with 6 bases spanning the gap. From germline, CDR1 is MNHNS and CDR2 SASEGT. This CDR3 is CASRAPNQPQHF. As DNA, the CDR3 is TGTGCCAGCAGGGCTCCCAATCAGCCCCAGCATTTT.

The chain is built from TRBV30 and TRBJ2-1; 11 bases align to TRBD1. The V gene's germline CDR1 is GTSNPN and CDR2 SVGIG (reference sequence). The CDR3 contains 15 residues. With V trimmed by 0 bases and J by 4 bases, 2 bases remained unmatched. In nucleotides, the CDR3 is TGTGCCTGGAGTGTCGGGACAGGGGGTTACAATGAGCAGTTCTTC. Residues: CAWSVGTGGYNEQFF. The complete variable domain, with remaining parts taken from reference TRBV30 and TRBJ2-1, reads SQTIHQWPATLVQPVGSPLSLECTVEGTSNPNLYWYRQAAGRGLQLLFYSVGIGQISSEVPQNLSASRPQDRQFILSSKKLLLSDSGFYLCAWSVGTGGYNEQFFGPGTRLTVL.

This sequence joins TRBV25-1 and TRBJ2-1; tentatively, D is TRBD1 (6 bases). The CDR3 loop spans 15 amino acids. From germline, CDR1 is MGHDK and CDR2 SYGVNS. The ends were cut back, 1 base at V and 7 bases at J, with 14 bases in the middle. CDR3 protein: CASSEFRGGGNEQFF. The CDR3 DNA sequence: TGTGCCAGCAGTGAATTCAGAGGGGGTGGGAATGAGCAGTTCTTC.

The chain carries TRBV29-1 and TRBJ1-1; weak D call: TRBD1 (6 bases). Germline V CDR1 and CDR2: SQVTM, ANQGSEA. This CDR3 spans 16 amino acids. Between the trimmed V and J ends, which lost 5 bases and 0 bases, there was a span of 19 bases. CDR3 in amino acids: CSVRTGLTVMNTEAFF. The CDR3 coding sequence is TGCAGCGTTAGAACAGGGTTGACCGTCATGAACACTGAAGCTTTCTTT.

The V and J genes are TRBV3-1 and TRBJ1-1, with D perhaps TRBD1 (6 bases). The V end lost 3 bases, the J end lost 4 bases, and 9 bases lay between the germline ends. The CDR3 spans 13 residues. Germline loops: CDR1 LGHDT, CDR2 YNNKEL (reference sequence). For the CDR3, the DNA is TGTGCCAGCAGCCAGGGCAGGGGCACTGAAGCTTTCTTT. Translated, it gives CASSQGRGTEAFF.

This rearrangement joins TRBV12-3 or TRBV12-4 to TRBJ1-5; D not resolved. The CDR3 consists of 13 residues. Between the trimmed V and J ends, which lost 6 bases and 6 bases, there was a span of 12 bases. This chain's CDR3 is CASRDLSGQPQHF. Here the CDR3 DNA reads TGTGCCAGCAGAGACCTGTCAGGTCAGCCCCAGCATTTT.

The genes are TRBV20-1 and TRBJ1-6; perhaps TRBD1 as D (6 bases). The CDR3 covers 15 residues. Trimming shortened V by 3 bases and J by 5 bases, and 14 bases separated the two germline ends. Germline CDR1 reads DFQATT; CDR2 reads SNEGSKA (reference sequence). The CDR3 nucleotides are TGCAGTGCTAGGGGGGGGCAGGGGAATAATTCACCCCTCCACTTT. As protein: CSARGGQGNNSPLHF.

The V gene is TRBV7-9, the J gene TRBJ2-3; 9 nucleotides match TRBD1. The CDR3 sequence is 11 residues long. V lost 9 bases and J lost 6; bases outside the gene matches: 1. From germline, CDR1 is SEHNR and CDR2 FQNEAQ (reference sequence). CDR3 bases: TGTGCCAGGGACAGGGGTGATACGCAGTATTTT. It yields the protein CARDRGDTQYF.

The chain recombines TRBV3-1 with TRBJ2-3; D gene uncertain. V was trimmed by 2 bases and J by 6 bases, leaving 6 bases between them. This CDR3 has 12 amino acids. The V gene's germline CDR1 is LGHDT and CDR2 YNNKEL (reference sequence). The DNA of the CDR3 is TGTGCCAGCAGCCAAATCGTGGATACGCAGTATTTT. Amino acids: CASSQIVDTQYF.

The chain employs TRBV6-5 and TRBJ1-1, with no clear D. Germline V CDR1 and CDR2: MNHEY, SVGAGI. V was shortened by 6 bases and J by 2 bases, with 16 bases between the two germline ends. This CDR3 spans 15 amino acids. Written as DNA, the CDR3 is TGTGCCAGCAGGCCAACTTTCCGTGGTAACACTGAAGCTTTCTTT. As protein: CASRPTFRGNTEAFF.

J is TRBJ2-5 and V is TRBV20-1; a weak D match, TRBD2 (7 bases). The CDR3 extends over 14 amino acids. V lost 6 bases to trimming and J lost 1 base, with 15 bases between them. Germline CDR1 DFQATT, CDR2 SNEGSKA (reference sequence). CDR3 sequence: CSAGGPLPQETQYF. CDR3 sequence (DNA): TGCAGTGCCGGGGGGCCGTTACCCCAAGAGACCCAGTACTTC.

The chain links TRBV20-1 to TRBJ2-7; 11 bases fit TRBD2. The CDR3 covers 16 residues. V shed 2 bases, J shed 1 base, and the junction held 7 bases outside the gene matches. Germline V gene sequence: CDR1 DFQATT, CDR2 SNEGSKA (reference sequence). The CDR3 DNA reads TGCAGTGCTAGATTTCGGACTAGCGGGTTTTCCTACGAGCAGTACTTC. Protein product: CSARFRTSGFSYEQYF.

The chain joins TRBV30 to TRBJ2-5; no clear D. Trimming left V 0 bases short and J 9 bases short, with 14 bases between. The CDR3 covers 13 residues. Germline CDR1 is GTSNPN and CDR2 is SVGIG (reference sequence). CDR3: CAWSVMSSAAQYF. The CDR3 DNA reads as TGTGCCTGGAGTGTTATGTCATCGGCGGCCCAGTACTTC.

The rearrangement joins TRBV3-1 to TRBJ2-3; D might be TRBD1 (6 bases). This CDR3 region has 14 residues. The V end lost 1 base, the J end lost 8 bases, and 13 bases lay between the germline ends. Looked up from germline, CDR1 is LGHDT and CDR2 is YNNKEL (reference sequence). The CDR3 region has the DNA TGTGCCAGCAGCCAAGGGGGGCCGGGCGGTACGCAGTATTTT. Translating it yields CASSQGGPGGTQYF.

V and J are TRBV12-3 or TRBV12-4 and TRBJ1-1, with a weak D call TRBD1 (6 bases). V was pared by 6 bases and J by 5 bases, with 16 bases between. CDR3 size: 14 residues. The chain's CDR3 is CASSQQTRGTEAFF. Written as DNA, the CDR3 is TGTGCCAGCAGCCAACAGACCAGGGGAACTGAAGCTTTCTTT.

This chain uses TRBV12-3 or TRBV12-4 with TRBJ2-2, with D possibly called TRBD1 or TRBD2 (5 bases each). The CDR3 extends over 14 amino acids. V was shortened by 3 bases and J by 3 bases, with 8 bases between the two germline ends. CDR3 in amino acids: CASSLGPYTGELFF. CDR3 bases: TGTGCCAGCAGTTTGGGACCCTACACCGGGGAGCTGTTTTTT.

CDR3 sequence: CASSRRSGETQYF. The CDR3 coding sequence is TGTGCCAGCAGCAGAAGGTCAGGAGAGACCCAGTACTTC. This chain links TRBV25-1 with TRBJ2-5; D is undetermined. The germline CDR1 and CDR2 sequences are MGHDK and SYGVNS. Trimming removed 6 bases at V and 4 bases at J, with 12 bases between. CDR3 length equals 13 residues. Together with reference TRBV25-1 and TRBJ2-5, the CDR3 gives the full variable domain: EADIYQTPRYLVIGTGKKITLECSQTMGHDKMYWYQQDPGMELHLIHYSYGVNSTEKGDLSSESTVSRIRTEHFPLTLESARPSHTSQYLCASSRRSGETQYFGPGTRLLVL.

The chain employs TRBV20-1 and TRBJ2-7; perhaps D is TRBD1 or TRBD2 (6 bases each). Trimming removed 2 bases at V and 0 bases at J, with 14 bases between. CDR1 is DFQATT and CDR2 is SNEGSKA in the germline V gene (reference sequence). This CDR3 is 15 amino acids long. CDR3 in amino acids: CSARQGGGLSYEQYV. The CDR3 DNA follows: TGCAGTGCTAGACAAGGTGGGGGGCTCTCCTACGAGCAGTACGTC.